The 26 T cell receptor beta chains listed next were all sequenced from one sample in a study of response to subunit inactivated influenza vaccine (dated by TCRdb to 2017 to 2018). Library preparation used RT-PCR. Reads for this sample came from an Illumina HiSeq 2500. In-frame beta chains were kept once TCRdb had trimmed the public reads at Q25 with fastp and called clones with MiXCR. Each entry merges the rows of one CDR3 protein and shows their most common DNA and genes. This sample has 650,000 or so distinct CDR3 sequences in its table, and 12% to 15% of those were observed once. Around 7.6% of the sample lies in the top ten. The sample here was PBMCs from blood, taken around 14 days before vaccination. The receptors were sampled from a middle-aged man who received an inactivated influenza vaccine. Donor details come from another sample of the same person, matched by shared clones.

There are many counts of this clonotype. J is TRBJ1-1 and V is TRBV11-2; TRBD1 might be the D (6 bases). CDR1 SGHAT and CDR2 FQNNGV come from the germline V gene. This CDR3 spans 17 amino acids. With 5 bases removed from V and 5 bases from J, the gap between germline ends came to 24 bases. CDR3 nucleotides: TGTGCCAGCAGCCTCACCAACAACCCAGGGGTCGGGACTGAAGCTTTCTTT. It translates to CASSLTNNPGVGTEAFF.

This clonotype has a count of ten or more. This sequence joins TRBV4-1 and TRBJ2-2; the D is unclear. Trimming took 2 bases from V and 4 from J, leaving 5 bases between them. This CDR3 comprises 13 residues. The V gene's germline CDR1 is MGHRA and CDR2 YSYEKL. This CDR3 reads CASSQTTTGELFF. DNA for the CDR3: TGCGCCAGCAGCCAAACTACCACCGGGGAGCTGTTTTTT.

This chain connects TRBV28 to TRBJ2-6; 7 bases align to TRBD1. CDR1 is MDHEN, CDR2 SYDVKM, per germline. V trimming: 6 bases; J trimming: 0 bases; junction bases outside the gene matches: 5. This CDR3 comprises 16 residues. The CDR3 loop is CASRRTGRSGANVLTF. In DNA, the CDR3 is TGTGCCAGCAGACGGACAGGACGCTCTGGGGCCAACGTCCTGACTTTC.

This clonotype was seen a handful of times. The J gene is TRBJ2-1, the V gene TRBV12-3 or TRBV12-4, with a tentative D call TRBD1 (5 bases). The CDR3 is 15 amino acids. V lost 3 bases, J lost 7 bases, and 16 bases lay in between. The CDR3 DNA sequence: TGTGCCAGCAGTTTGGGCCCAACGCCAGGGAATGAGCAGTTCTTC. Its translation is CASSLGPTPGNEQFF.

A few counts support this clonotype. The rearrangement joins TRBV3-1 to TRBJ2-5, with 11 nucleotides matching TRBD2. With 0 bases clipped from V and 2 bases from J, the junction kept 11 bases outside the gene matches. Germline V gene sequence: CDR1 LGHDT, CDR2 YNNKEL (reference sequence). This CDR3 has 19 amino acids. Here the CDR3 DNA reads TGTGCCAGCAGCCAAGATCTCACTAGCGGGAGCCCCTTTCAAGAGACCCAGTACTTC. Protein product: CASSQDLTSGSPFQETQYF.

This clonotype was counted many times. The rearrangement joins TRBV29-1 to TRBJ1-5; TRBD1 aligns across 7 bases. The germline gives CDR1 SQVTM, CDR2 ANQGSEA. The CDR3 spans 12 residues. With V trimmed by 4 bases and J by 7 bases, 4 bases remained unmatched. The CDR3 is CSVGQGGQPQHF. The CDR3 DNA sequence: TGCAGCGTTGGACAGGGCGGACAGCCCCAGCATTTT.

This clonotype was observed many times. This chain connects TRBV29-1 to TRBJ1-6; D gene unclear. Germline V gene data show CDR1 as SQVTM and CDR2 as ANQGSEA. The V gene lost 6 bases and the J gene lost 7 bases, with 13 bases spanning the gap. The CDR3 loop spans 13 amino acids. The CDR3 loop is CSVRRDRNSPLHF. CDR3 in DNA: TGCAGCGTGAGACGGGATCGGAATTCACCCCTCCACTTT.

The table lists this clonotype with a few counts. The chain recombines TRBV25-1 with TRBJ2-5; D perhaps matches TRBD2 (5 bases). The CDR3 consists of 13 residues. Between the trimmed V and J ends, which lost 5 bases and 3 bases, there was a span of 10 bases. Looked up from germline, CDR1 is MGHDK and CDR2 is SYGVNS. In nucleotides, the CDR3 is TGTGCCAGCAGTTATGAGGGAGAAGAGACCCAGTACTTC. Translation gives CASSYEGEETQYF. Based on the CDR3 plus reference TRBV25-1 and TRBJ2-5, the full variable domain is EADIYQTPRYLVIGTGKKITLECSQTMGHDKMYWYQQDPGMELHLIHYSYGVNSTEKGDLSSESTVSRIRTEHFPLTLESARPSHTSQYLCASSYEGEETQYFGPGTRLLVL.

The chain uses TRBV24-1 and TRBJ2-1, with D perhaps TRBD1 (6 bases). Germline V gene lookup returns CDR1 KGHDR and CDR2 SFDVKD. Trimming cost V 6 bases and J 8 bases, with 10 bases left between them. The length of the CDR3 is 12 residues. DNA of the CDR3: TGTGCCACCAGTCCCAGGGGAGATGAGCAGTTCTTC. This sequence encodes CATSPRGDEQFF.

This clonotype was detected ten times or more. The chain recombines TRBV12-3 or TRBV12-4 with TRBJ2-2; 7 bases are shared with TRBD2. V was clipped by 6 bases and J by 5 bases; unmatched bases: 0. The CDR3 consists of 12 residues. The CDR3 reads CASRGGTGELFF. CDR3 in DNA: TGTGCCAGCAGGGGGGGGACCGGGGAGCTGTTTTTT.

This clonotype came up many times. V usage is TRBV6-2 or TRBV6-3 and J usage is TRBJ2-2; possibly TRBD1 or TRBD2 for D (5 bases each). Germline values: CDR1 MNHEY, CDR2 SVGEGT. The CDR3 contains 13 residues. V gave up 4 bases and J gave up 10 bases, with 13 bases separating them. CDR3 amino acids: CASSSRDLAELFF. The CDR3 DNA reads as TGTGCCAGCAGTTCTAGGGACCTCGCGGAGCTGTTTTTT.

Of note for this clonotype: A much larger clone sits a single nucleotide away, making a read error possible. Written as DNA, the CDR3 is TGTGCCAGCTCACCACCCGGAAACACCGTATATTTT. Translated, it gives CASSPPGNTVYF. The rearrangement joins TRBV18 to TRBJ1-3; D remains unclear. CDR3 length: 12 amino acids. From germline, CDR1 is KGHSH and CDR2 LQKENI.

The chain carries TRBV19 and TRBJ2-7, with TRBD1 matching over 8 bases. The ends lost 4 bases at V and 2 bases at J; junction bases unmatched: 7. Per germline, CDR1 LNHDA and CDR2 SQIVND (reference sequence). CDR3 length: 15 residues. CDR3 protein: CASSTRTGRAYEQYF. CDR3 bases: TGTGCCAGTAGTACTCGGACAGGGCGGGCCTACGAGCAGTACTTC.

The rearrangement joins TRBV5-1 to TRBJ2-2; TRBD1 matches 8 bases. This CDR3 contains 16 residues. Germline loops: CDR1 SGHRS, CDR2 YFSETQ. V gave up 4 bases and J gave up 5 bases; unmatched junction bases: 10. The CDR3 nucleotides are TGCGCCAGCAGCGCCGTGACAGGGGTCGCGACCGGGGAGCTGTTTTTT. Protein product: CASSAVTGVATGELFF.

This clonotype was detected only a few times. The chain links TRBV6-1 to TRBJ2-6, with 10 bases matching TRBD1. Germline trimming cut 7 bases from V and 1 base from J; bases unmatched to any gene: 7. The CDR3 totals 17 residues. CDR1 is MNHNS and CDR2 is SASEGT in the germline V gene. The CDR3 loop reads CASNPGTGVSGANVLTF. CDR3 coding DNA: TGTGCCAGCAACCCCGGGACAGGGGTTTCTGGGGCCAACGTCCTGACTTTC.

Ten or more counts support this clonotype. The chain carries TRBV12-3 or TRBV12-4 and TRBJ2-5, with 9 bases that match TRBD2. The length of the CDR3 is 14 residues. After removal of 5 bases from V and 7 bases from J, the junction contained 8 bases not matched to a gene. The CDR3 nucleotides read TGTGCCAGCAGTGATAGCGGGAGAGGGGGGACCCAGTACTTC. Amino acid sequence: CASSDSGRGGTQYF.

The V gene is TRBV20-1, the J gene TRBJ2-5, with TRBD2 identical over 9 bases. Germline CDR1 is DFQATT and CDR2 is SNEGSKA (reference sequence). V dropped 2 bases and J dropped 5; count of bases not matched to a gene: 12. The CDR3 is 16 amino acids. The CDR3 here is CSARFTGLARIETQYF. The CDR3 DNA reads as TGCAGTGCTAGATTTACGGGACTAGCAAGAATCGAGACCCAGTACTTC.

The sample holds many counts of this clonotype. This chain uses TRBV27 with TRBJ2-7; TRBD2 agrees at 7 bases. Germline lookup yields CDR1 MNHEY and CDR2 SMNVEV (reference sequence). V shed 5 bases and J 4 bases; nucleotides not matched to a gene: 8. This CDR3 is built from 14 residues. DNA for the CDR3: TGTGCCAGCAGTCCAGCGGGACGAGCGTACGAGCAGTACTTC. The encoded protein is CASSPAGRAYEQYF.

This clonotype was detected only a few times. The chain combines TRBV14 with TRBJ2-7; D uncertain. The V gene's germline CDR1 is SGHDN and CDR2 FVKESK. V lost 4 bases, J lost 5 bases, and 9 bases lay in between. The CDR3 extends over 12 amino acids. The CDR3 reads CASSRSGHEQYF. The CDR3, as DNA: TGTGCCAGCAGCCGCTCGGGTCACGAGCAGTACTTC.

The V call is TRBV29-1, the J call TRBJ2-1; D not certain. With 7 bases removed from V and 6 bases from J, the gap between germline ends came to 13 bases. Germline V gene lookup returns CDR1 SQVTM and CDR2 ANQGSEA. The CDR3 consists of 12 residues. The CDR3: CSATGLGNEQFF. DNA for the CDR3: TGCAGCGCCACGGGCTTAGGCAATGAGCAGTTCTTC.

A word on this clonotype: The germline gene is not matched at one end of the junction; a read error may be the cause. The CDR3, as DNA: TGTGCCAGCAGCCCTGGACAGGGCAGCGGGGTGCTGTTTTTT. This sequence encodes CASSPGQGSGVLFF. The V and J genes are TRBV5-7 and TRBJ2-2, with D perhaps TRBD1 (8 bases). TRBV5-7 falls under the ORF class, with uncertain function. CDR3 length equals 14 residues.

This clonotype was found a few times. The J gene is TRBJ2-7, the V gene TRBV10-3; D possibly corresponds to TRBD1 (5 bases). Deletions cut 3 bases from V and 2 bases from J, with 14 bases between. Per germline, CDR1 ENHRY and CDR2 SYGVKD. The CDR3 covers 15 residues. CDR3 sequence: CAISDRPGNPYEQYF. The CDR3 DNA is TGTGCCATCAGTGACCGGCCAGGGAACCCCTACGAGCAGTACTTC.

The chain joins TRBV6-1 to TRBJ1-2; the D gene is possibly TRBD1 (5 bases). The germline V gene has CDR1 MNHNS and CDR2 SASEGT. The CDR3 runs to 15 residues. V dropped 2 bases and J dropped 3 bases, with 13 bases sitting between them. CDR3 DNA: TGTGCCAGCAGTGAACAGGGTATCCCCCACTATGGCTACACCTTC. The encoded protein is CASSEQGIPHYGYTF.

The chain uses TRBV11-3 and TRBJ1-4; D perhaps matches TRBD1 (5 bases). CDR1 and CDR2 (germline): SGHNT, YENEEA. This CDR3 contains 18 residues. V was shortened by 1 base and J by 2 bases, with 17 bases between the two germline ends. Here the CDR3 reads CASSLGPGGGSTNEKLFF. The CDR3 DNA is TGTGCCAGCAGCTTAGGTCCGGGGGGGGGATCGACTAATGAAAAACTGTTTTTT.

The rearrangement links TRBV12-3 or TRBV12-4 to TRBJ2-1, with D perhaps TRBD1 or TRBD2 (6 bases each). The CDR3 is 13 residues long. Deletions cut 2 bases from V and 12 bases from J, with 14 bases between. CDR3 bases: TGTGCCAGCAGTTTACCCGGGGGCGAGCGGCAGTTCTTC. Amino acid sequence: CASSLPGGERQFF.

V usage is TRBV11-2 and J usage is TRBJ2-5; D unclear. This CDR3 contains 14 residues. Germline V CDR1 and CDR2: SGHAT, FQNNGV. V dropped 1 base and J dropped 6 bases, with 12 bases sitting between them. CDR3 amino acids: CASSLGSSRQTQYF. In DNA form, the CDR3 reads TGTGCCAGCAGCTTAGGAAGTAGTAGGCAGACCCAGTACTTC.